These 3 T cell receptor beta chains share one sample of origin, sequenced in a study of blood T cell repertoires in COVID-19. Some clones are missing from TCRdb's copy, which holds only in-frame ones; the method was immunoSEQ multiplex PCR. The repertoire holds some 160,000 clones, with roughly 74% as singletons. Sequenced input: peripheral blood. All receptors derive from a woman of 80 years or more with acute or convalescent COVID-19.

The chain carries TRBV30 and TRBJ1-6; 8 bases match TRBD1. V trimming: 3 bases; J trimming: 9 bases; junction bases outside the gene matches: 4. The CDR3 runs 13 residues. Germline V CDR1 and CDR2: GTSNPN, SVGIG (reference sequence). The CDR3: CAWSDRGGSPLHF. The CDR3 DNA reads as TGTGCCTGGAGCGACAGGGGTGGTTCACCCCTCCACTTT.

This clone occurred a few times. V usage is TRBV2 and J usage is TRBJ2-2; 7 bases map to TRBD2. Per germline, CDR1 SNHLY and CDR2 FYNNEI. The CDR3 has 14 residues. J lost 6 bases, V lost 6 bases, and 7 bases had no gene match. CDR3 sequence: CASSQRGGAGELFF. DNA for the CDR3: TGTGCCAGCAGCCAGCGGGGTGGGGCCGGGGAGCTGTTTTTT.

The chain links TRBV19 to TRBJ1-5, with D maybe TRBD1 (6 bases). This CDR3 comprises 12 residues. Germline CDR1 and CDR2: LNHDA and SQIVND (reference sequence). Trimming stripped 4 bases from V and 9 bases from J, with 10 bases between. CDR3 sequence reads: CASSTRGGPQHF. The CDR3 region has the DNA TGTGCCAGTAGTACGAGGGGGGGGCCCCAGCATTTT.